This is a list of T cell receptor beta chains from one sample in a study of blood T cell repertoires in COVID-19. The data were produced by immunoSEQ multiplex PCR, yet TCRdb's version contains in-frame clones alone and is incomplete. The table lists 60,000 to 85,000 clones, roughly 80% of them singletons. The sequencing sample was made of peripheral blood. The receptors were gathered from a woman aged 60-75 years with acute or convalescent COVID-19. CDR3s include the opening cysteine and the closing phenylalanine or tryptophan. Fields, in order: clone size, V gene, D gene, J gene, CDR3 DNA, CDR3 protein. D genes are given only for firm matches. Not all rows give a size; the values are once, few, many and, for expanded clones, a class.

clone_size: NA; v_call: TRBV11-3; d_call: TRBD1; j_call: TRBJ2-2; cdr3_nt: TGTGCCAGCAGCTCCAGACAGGGGCCGTTCACCGGGGAGCTGTTTTTT; cdr3_aa: CASSSRQGPFTGELFF
clone_size: NA; v_call: TRBV28; d_call: TRBD1; j_call: TRBJ1-6; cdr3_nt: TGTGCCAGCAGTTTTGACAGGGCGCATAATTCACCCCTCCACTTT; cdr3_aa: CASSFDRAHNSPLHF
clone_size: NA; v_call: TRBV6-1; d_call: TRBD1; j_call: TRBJ1-2; cdr3_nt: TGTGCCAGCAGTGAAGTAACAGGGGACTATGGCTACACCTTC; cdr3_aa: CASSEVTGDYGYTF
clone_size: few; v_call: TRBV10-2; d_call: NA; j_call: TRBJ1-4; cdr3_nt: TGCGCCAGCAGTGAGTTAAACAGGGCCGCGGCACTGGAAAAACTGTTTTTT; cdr3_aa: CASSELNRAAALEKLFF
clone_size: once; v_call: TRBV5-6; d_call: NA; j_call: TRBJ1-4; cdr3_nt: TGTGCCAGCAGCTTGGCGGGGGAAGTTGGTGAAAAACTGTTTTTT; cdr3_aa: CASSLAGEVGEKLFF
clone_size: few; v_call: TRBV30; d_call: TRBD1; j_call: TRBJ1-6; cdr3_nt: TGTGCCTCCTCGTGGGACAGTTGGGTAATTGGTTCACCCCTCCACTTT; cdr3_aa: CASSWDSWVIGSPLHF
clone_size: once; v_call: TRBV7-2; d_call: NA; j_call: TRBJ1-5; cdr3_nt: TGTGCCAGCAGCTTAGCGCTTGCGGGAAATCAGCCCCAGCATTTT; cdr3_aa: CASSLALAGNQPQHF
clone_size: once; v_call: TRBV24-1; d_call: TRBD1; j_call: TRBJ2-2; cdr3_nt: TGTGCCACCAGTGAATCGGTACTGGGACAGGGTCCGACCAACACCGGGGAGCTGTTTTTT; cdr3_aa: CATSESVLGQGPTNTGELFF
clone_size: few; v_call: TRBV15; d_call: TRBD1; j_call: TRBJ1-2; cdr3_nt: TGTGCCACCAGCAGAGGGGACAGTTACTATGGCTACACCTTC; cdr3_aa: CATSRGDSYYGYTF
clone_size: NA; v_call: TRBV7-2; d_call: TRBD1; j_call: TRBJ2-5; cdr3_nt: TGTGCCAGCAGCCAGGGACAGGGTCGGGGGGCCCAGTACTTC; cdr3_aa: CASSQGQGRGAQYF
clone_size: NA; v_call: TRBV5-1; d_call: NA; j_call: TRBJ2-7; cdr3_nt: TGCGCCAGCAGCTTGCTCAGGGAACACGAGCAGTACTTC; cdr3_aa: CASSLLREHEQYF
clone_size: once; v_call: TRBV4-1; d_call: TRBD1; j_call: TRBJ1-6; cdr3_nt: TGCGCCAGCAGCCTCGCCCCGGACAGGGTGCAGAATTCACCCCTCCACTTT; cdr3_aa: CASSLAPDRVQNSPLHF
clone_size: once; v_call: TRBV5-8; d_call: NA; j_call: TRBJ1-1; cdr3_nt: TGTGCCAGTTGGACAGTTCTCATGAACACTGAAGCTTTCTTT; cdr3_aa: CASWTVLMNTEAFF
clone_size: NA; v_call: TRBV5-6; d_call: TRBD1; j_call: TRBJ2-5; cdr3_nt: TGTGCCAGCAGCTGGACAGGGAGAGAGACCCAGTACTTC; cdr3_aa: CASSWTGRETQYF
clone_size: NA; v_call: TRBV20-1; d_call: NA; j_call: TRBJ2-4; cdr3_nt: TGCAGTGCTAGTGCAGGAGCCAAAAACATTCAGTACTTC; cdr3_aa: CSASAGAKNIQYF
clone_size: NA; v_call: TRBV29-1; d_call: TRBD1; j_call: TRBJ1-3; cdr3_nt: TGCAGCGTGCGGACAGGGAATTCTGGAAACACCATATATTTT; cdr3_aa: CSVRTGNSGNTIYF
clone_size: NA; v_call: TRBV6-5; d_call: TRBD1; j_call: TRBJ1-2; cdr3_nt: TGTGCCAGCAGTTACTCGAGAGGGGGCTCCTCCTATGGCTACACCTTC; cdr3_aa: CASSYSRGGSSYGYTF
clone_size: NA; v_call: TRBV5-1; d_call: NA; j_call: TRBJ2-2; cdr3_nt: TGCGCCAGCAGCTTGCCCGGACAGATGAACGGGGAGCTGTTTTTT; cdr3_aa: CASSLPGQMNGELFF
clone_size: NA; v_call: TRBV11-2; d_call: NA; j_call: TRBJ1-3; cdr3_nt: TGTGCCAGCAGCTTAGGACCCATAGTAGCATTTTCTGGAAACACCATATATTTT; cdr3_aa: CASSLGPIVAFSGNTIYF
clone_size: once; v_call: TRBV7-2; d_call: NA; j_call: TRBJ2-5; cdr3_nt: TGTGCCAGCAGCTACCGGGCCTCAGGGCAAGAGACCCAGTACTTC; cdr3_aa: CASSYRASGQETQYF
clone_size: NA; v_call: TRBV7-6; d_call: NA; j_call: TRBJ1-3; cdr3_nt: TGTGCCAGCAGCTTATCTTCTGACAGTTACTCTGGAAACACCATATATTTT; cdr3_aa: CASSLSSDSYSGNTIYF
clone_size: NA; v_call: TRBV6-5; d_call: NA; j_call: TRBJ1-1; cdr3_nt: TGTGCCAGCAGTTACTCTTATGTGGCGAACACTGAAGCTTTCTTT; cdr3_aa: CASSYSYVANTEAFF